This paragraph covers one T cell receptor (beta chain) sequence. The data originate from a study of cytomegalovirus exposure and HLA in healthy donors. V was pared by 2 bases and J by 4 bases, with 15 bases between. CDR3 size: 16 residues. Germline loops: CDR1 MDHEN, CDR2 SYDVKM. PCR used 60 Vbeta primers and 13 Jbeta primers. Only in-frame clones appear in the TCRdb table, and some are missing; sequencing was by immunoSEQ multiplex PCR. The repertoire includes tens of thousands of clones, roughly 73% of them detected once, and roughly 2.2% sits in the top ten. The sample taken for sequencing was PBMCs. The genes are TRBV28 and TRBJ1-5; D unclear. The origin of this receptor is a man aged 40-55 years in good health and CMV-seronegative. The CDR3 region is CASSLGGNRANQPQHF. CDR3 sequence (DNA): TGTGCCAGCAGTTTAGGAGGGAATAGAGCGAATCAGCCCCAGCATTTT.